Listed below are T cell receptor beta chains from one sample, sequenced in a study of shared clonotypes between healthy human individuals. TCRdb's table, derived via immunoSEQ multiplex PCR, lists solely in-frame clones and lacks some. The sample has about 2.1 million clones; 90% to 95% are singletons. The specimen was naive CD8+ T cells from PBMCs. All receptors come from a man between 18 and 29 years old in good health. Some clones in this sample may be carry-over from other donors' samples. CDR3s include the opening cysteine and the closing phenylalanine or tryptophan. A D gene is named only where the DNA matches it firmly.

V gene | D gene | CDR3 protein
TRBV28 | TRBD1 | CAGRTGNTIYF
TRBV7-9 | TRBD1 | CASSLDKGQGDNYGYTF
TRBV6-1 | - | CASSAGEAFF
TRBV19 | TRBD2 | CASSIRLAGNTDTQYF
TRBV28 | TRBD1 | CASSQGGYGEAFF
TRBV7-9 | - | CASSLVLGVIKETQYF
TRBV21-1 | - | CASSPRERKNTGELFF
TRBV4-2 | TRBD1 | CASSQEDRASYGYTF
TRBV27 | TRBD1 | CASKGGAVMEQYF
TRBV19 | TRBD2 | CASRGGSKYNEQFF
TRBV30 | - | CAWSVRLMNTEAFF
TRBV30 | - | CAADRGNTIYF
TRBV7-8 | - | CASSLSYEQYF
TRBV7-7 | TRBD1 | CASSAGTGVANEQFF
TRBV5-4 | - | CASSPGPLPSGNTIYF
TRBV28 | TRBD1 | CASSLWDRTSYEQYF
TRBV19 | - | CASSTDSRGYTF
TRBV13 | - | CASSLRAKDSYNEQFF
TRBV2 | - | CARLGTPTGLGSEAFF
TRBV4-3 | - | CASSTIRGRNTGELFF
TRBV28 | - | CASSYQGFDEQFF
TRBV5-4 | - | CASSLSPYEQYF
TRBV4-1 | - | CASSQGMKGTYEQYF
TRBV6-1 | - | CASSEDNRYSGANVLTF
TRBV9 | TRBD2 | CASSPPGGRAENEQFF
TRBV29-1 | TRBD2 | CSVEGPTSGSLYEQYF
TRBV29-1 | - | CSVEGAKLVVNEQFF
TRBV29-1 | TRBD1 | CSGRQGPQETQYF
TRBV29-1 | TRBD2 | CSAPPPGLAGGHPSYEQYF
TRBV4-1 | TRBD2 | CASSQTSGIYNEQFF
TRBV27 | - | CASSFWQNNEQFF
TRBV9 | - | CASSVGAGPGELFF
TRBV7-9 | - | CASSPGAGSSYNEQFF
TRBV9 | - | CASSVEGGSYEQYF
TRBV7-9 | TRBD1 | CASSGRTGLQDTQYF
TRBV4-1 | - | CASSQRVSGNTIYF
TRBV28 | - | CASSALFGRSYEQYF
TRBV25-1 | - | CASSDILSSRFNEQFF
TRBV27 | - | CASSFYGGNTGELFF
TRBV4-1 | TRBD2 | CASSQGGKRGYEQFF
TRBV7-8 | - | CASSLRGVANYGYTF
TRBV30 | - | CAWIPLRGPTSEAFF
TRBV14 | - | CASSHEAGWAFF